What follows are 9 T cell receptor beta chains derived from one specimen sequenced in a study of HIV-infected patients and healthy controls. 500 ng RNA was reverse transcribed with alpha and beta constant-region primers. Using multiplexing indices, alpha and beta chain libraries were generated apart by chain-specific third strand synthesis. MiXCR, run by TCRdb on the 5' RACE reads, gives a single entry per CDR3 protein. The sample yields 13,000 or so distinct CDR3 sequences, 9.9% seen once. Whole blood was used without fractionation, so all unsorted peripheral T cells were included. The sequenced material came from blood. Receptor source: an adult in good health.

This clonotype was recorded at least ten times. The CDR3 nucleotides read TGTGCCAGCAGCTTCTCGACTAGCGGGAGGGCCTACAATGAGCAGTTCTTC. This gives the protein CASSFSTSGRAYNEQFF. The chain has TRBV7-9 and TRBJ2-1; the match to TRBD2 covers 14 bases. The trim removed 3 bases at V and 2 bases at J, leaving 3 bases unmatched. In germline, CDR1 is SEHNR, CDR2 FQNEAQ (reference sequence). The CDR3 covers 17 residues.

This clonotype was observed a handful of times. The CDR3 loop reads CASSPIRAGTAPSGANVLTF. CDR3 sequence (DNA): TGTGCCAGCAGCCCCATACGAGCCGGAACGGCCCCCTCTGGGGCCAACGTCCTGACTTTC. This chain joins TRBV7-9 and TRBJ2-6; D is undetermined. In germline, CDR1 is SEHNR, CDR2 FQNEAQ (reference sequence). V shed 5 bases and J shed 0 bases, with 23 bases lying between them. The CDR3 consists of 20 residues. Full variable domain (rest looked up from reference TRBV7-9 and TRBJ2-6): DTGVSQNPRHKITKRGQNVTFRCDPISEHNRLYWYRQTLGQGPEFLTYFQNEAQLEKSRLLSDRFSAERPKGSFSTLEIQRTEQGDSAMYLCASSPIRAGTAPSGANVLTFGAGSRLTVL.

In its sample, this clonotype was seen many times. The rearrangement links TRBV13 to TRBJ2-3, with 9 bases identical to TRBD1. Trimming took 0 bases from V and 4 from J; bases not matched to a gene: 8. This CDR3 comprises 17 residues. Per the germline V gene, CDR1 is PRHDT and CDR2 is FYEKMQ (reference sequence). The CDR3 region is CASSLGIQGAIADTQYF. The CDR3, as DNA: TGTGCCAGCAGCTTAGGCATACAGGGGGCGATCGCAGATACGCAGTATTTT.

With respect to this clonotype: A single base separates this from a much larger clone, so it may be a read error. This chain uses TRBV5-1 with TRBJ2-7; D is perhaps TRBD1 (7 bases). Germline CDR1 and CDR2: SGHRS and YFSETQ. CDR3 length equals 14 residues. With 7 bases removed from V and 6 bases from J, the gap between germline ends came to 20 bases. CDR3 nucleotide sequence: TGCGCCAGCCGGCGGGACAGCCTCAACTGCGAGCAGTACTTC. Amino acids: CASRRDSLNCEQYF.

This clonotype was observed many times. CDR3 in amino acids: CASRRAGEGEQYF. CDR3 sequence (DNA): TGTGCCAGCAGGAGAGCGGGAGAGGGCGAGCAGTACTTC. This chain joins TRBV12-3 or TRBV12-4 and TRBJ2-7, with 8 bases aligning to TRBD2. The V and J ends lost 6 bases and 6 bases, in that order; junction bases with no gene match: 7. There are 13 residues in the CDR3.

This chain connects TRBV27 to TRBJ2-1, with TRBD1 matching 9 bases. Germline lookup yields CDR1 MNHEY and CDR2 SMNVEV (reference sequence). V gave up 5 bases and J gave up 5 bases; unmatched junction bases: 7. CDR3 length: 15 amino acids. For the CDR3, the DNA is TGTGCCAGCAGTGTCGGACAGGGGAAGGACAATGAGCAGTTCTTC. Its translation is CASSVGQGKDNEQFF.

This clonotype has a handful of counts. This chain links TRBV19 with TRBJ1-4; the D is unclear. V lost 5 bases and J lost 3, with 10 bases in between. CDR1 LNHDA and CDR2 SQIVND come from the germline V gene (reference sequence). This CDR3 spans 14 amino acids. The CDR3 loop reads CASSPPGSNEKLFF. DNA of the CDR3: TGTGCCAGTAGTCCCCCGGGGTCTAATGAAAAACTGTTTTTT.

This clonotype occurred a few times. V and J are TRBV20-1 and TRBJ1-1; no clear D gene. The CDR3 length is 11 residues. CDR1 DFQATT and CDR2 SNEGSKA come from the germline V gene (reference sequence). The ends were cut back, 4 bases at V and 3 bases at J, with 6 bases in the middle. CDR3 sequence reads: CSATVDTEAFF. The CDR3 DNA follows: TGCAGTGCTACCGTAGACACTGAAGCTTTCTTT.

This clonotype is deemed medium-sized. The chain combines TRBV3-2 with TRBJ2-7; the table's D call, TRBD1, has no DNA check behind it. TRBV3-2 constitutes a pseudogene. The CDR3 runs to 17 residues. CDR3 loop: CASSQNLRDRAFYEQYF. Here the CDR3 DNA reads TGTGCCAGCAGCCAAAATCTCCGGGACAGGGCCTTCTACGAGCAGTACTTC.